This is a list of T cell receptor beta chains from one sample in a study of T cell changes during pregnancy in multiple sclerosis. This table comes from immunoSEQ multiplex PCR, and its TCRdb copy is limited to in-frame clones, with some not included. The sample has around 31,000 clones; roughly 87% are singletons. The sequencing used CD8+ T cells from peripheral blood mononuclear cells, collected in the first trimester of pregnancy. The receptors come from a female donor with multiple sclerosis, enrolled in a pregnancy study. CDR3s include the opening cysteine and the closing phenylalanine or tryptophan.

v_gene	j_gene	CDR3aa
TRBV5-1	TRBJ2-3	CAQRENIKALFSTDTQYF
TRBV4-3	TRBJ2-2	CASSQDFGPGELFF
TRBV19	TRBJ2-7	CASSPRTVISYEQYF
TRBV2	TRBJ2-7	CASIDGRASTWNEQYF
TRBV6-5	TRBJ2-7	CASSYRDRGYEQYF
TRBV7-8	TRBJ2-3	CASSLSPTDTQYF
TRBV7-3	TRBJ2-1	CASSALAGGVNNEQFF
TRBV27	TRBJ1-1	CASSLGQGGTEAFF
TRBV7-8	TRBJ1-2	CASSLEGRPVYGYTF
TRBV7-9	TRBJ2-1	CASRETGVGSYNEQFF
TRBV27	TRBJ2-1	CASSSRLAGNNEQFF
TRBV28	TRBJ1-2	CASKGTGTNYGYTF
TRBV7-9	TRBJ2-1	CASSTDLNNEQFF
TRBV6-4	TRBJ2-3	CASSGLAGDTDTQYF
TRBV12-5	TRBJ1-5	CASGLVRSQGDQPQHF
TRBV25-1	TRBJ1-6	CASSETGNNSPLHF
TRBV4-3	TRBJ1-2	CASSQGGGAGYGYTF
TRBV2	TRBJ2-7	CASRDDRVYEQYF
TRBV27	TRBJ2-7	CASSWAGVPYEQYF
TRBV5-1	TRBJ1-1	CASRSEGNTEAFF
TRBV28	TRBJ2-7	CASRGRVYEQYF
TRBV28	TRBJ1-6	CASSPDRGIGNSPLHF
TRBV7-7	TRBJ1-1	CASSFRGNTEAFF
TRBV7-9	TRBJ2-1	CASLGTSLGNEQFF
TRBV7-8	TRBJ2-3	CASSTVPVALTDTQYF
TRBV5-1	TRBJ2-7	CASSGSQTGPYEQYF
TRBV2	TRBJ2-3	CASSPLERGSTDTQYF
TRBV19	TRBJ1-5	CATMGHLSNQPQHF
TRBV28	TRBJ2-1	CATIPELETYNEQFF
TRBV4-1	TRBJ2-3	CASSQGTSGRAGDTQYF
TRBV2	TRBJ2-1	CASSEGKGLDNEQFF
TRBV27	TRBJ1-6	CASSLSGRSPLHF
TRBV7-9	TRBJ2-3	CASSLEVFPYATDTQYF
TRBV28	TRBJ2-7	CASSSTSGRVYEQYF
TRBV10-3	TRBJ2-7	CATRGLAGVGDEQYF
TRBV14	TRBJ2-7	CASSQDRQGDEQYF
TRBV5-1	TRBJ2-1	CASSSSQGYEQFF
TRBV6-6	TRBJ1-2	CASSYNQGGSGYTF
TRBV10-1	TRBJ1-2	CASTETGRFYGYTF
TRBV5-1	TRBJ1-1	CASREQGLDTEAFF
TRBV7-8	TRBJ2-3	CASSLDRGTDTQYF
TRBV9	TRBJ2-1	CASSVLAGGPVIEQFF
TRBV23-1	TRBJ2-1	CASRFGLVPRTDSYNEQFF
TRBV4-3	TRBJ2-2	CASSQDTGGGATGELFF
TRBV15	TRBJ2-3	CATSRDTGGADTQYF
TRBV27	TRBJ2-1	CASSRPGLAGKNEQFF
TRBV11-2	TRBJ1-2	CASSLGTGGTVYTF
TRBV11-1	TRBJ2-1	CASSFAGGYHNEQFF
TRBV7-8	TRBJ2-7	CASSYGQGTSYEQYF
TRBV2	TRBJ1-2	CASSEVQGADDGYTF
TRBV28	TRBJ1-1	CASSLGQGGSNTEAFF
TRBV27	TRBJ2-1	CASSLAGVVNEQFF
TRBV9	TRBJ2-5	CASSRGQETQYF
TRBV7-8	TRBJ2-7	CASSSLGLAGYEQYF
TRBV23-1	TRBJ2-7	CASSHKTGDRANYEQYF
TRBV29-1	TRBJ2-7	CSAEGLSYEQYF
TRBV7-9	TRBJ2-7	CASSLGSARLTYEQYF
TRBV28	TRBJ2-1	CASSLGTGPKYNEQFF
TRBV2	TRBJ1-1	CASSEEGQMNTEAFF